This TCR beta chain was identified during a study of pediatric ulcerative colitis. Findings of the study overall: All ulcerative colitis patients, but no controls, carried two rectal clonotypes. A couple of patients had blood samples with substantially reduced template counts. Blood-rectal clonal overlap within each person was significantly higher in ulcerative colitis patients than controls.

Clones were sequenced by immunoSEQ multiplex PCR, and TCRdb holds only the in-frame ones, with some missing. The sample includes about 12,000 clones, around 77% seen only once; the top ten take approximately 4.9%. With respect to this clone: Antigen unknown.

Germline V CDR1 and CDR2: MRHNA, SNTAGT. The CDR3 has 15 amino acids. The germline V and J ends were trimmed by 4 bases and 0 bases, with 10 bases remaining between them. One to two pinch biopsies were taken from the rectum during colonoscopy. Control subjects, colonoscoped for suspected IBD, had macroscopically and histologically normal endoscopy. The TCR sequence derives from a boy between 10 and 17 years old who was a control in a study of pediatric ulcerative colitis. Sequencing was done on a sample of gut tissue. The chain carries TRBV6-4 and TRBJ2-1, with D possibly TRBD1 on 6 matching bases. The CDR3 DNA follows: TGTGCCAGCAGTGCCGAACAGGGCTCCTACAATGAGCAGTTCTTC. This codes for CASSAEQGSYNEQFF.